The 11 T cell receptor beta chains below were found in one sample sequenced in a study of cytomegalovirus exposure and HLA in healthy donors. PCR involved 60 Vbeta and 13 Jbeta primers. The assay was immunoSEQ multiplex PCR, and TCRdb's table has in-frame clones only and misses some. Of 70,000 to 75,000 clones in the sample, about two thirds were seen once. Source material: PBMCs. These receptors were collected from a woman aged 35 to 49 in good health and CMV-seropositive.

This clone was observed many times. This chain connects TRBV10-3 to TRBJ2-3; D not resolved. Trimming cost V 4 bases and J 4 bases, with 9 bases left between them. The CDR3 is 13 residues long. Germline V gives CDR1 ENHRY, CDR2 SYGVKD. CDR3 loop: CAISGVSADTQYF. The CDR3 nucleotides read TGTGCCATCAGTGGAGTTTCGGCAGATACGCAGTATTTT.

The genes are TRBV13 and TRBJ1-6; D perhaps matches TRBD1 (5 bases). Between the trimmed V and J ends, which lost 2 bases and 9 bases, there was a span of 5 bases. The CDR3 totals 12 residues. Germline CDR1 is PRHDT and CDR2 is FYEKMQ (reference sequence). The DNA of the CDR3 is TGTGCCAGCAGCTTACAGGGTTCACCCCTCCACTTT. Amino acids: CASSLQGSPLHF.

The chain recombines TRBV25-1 with TRBJ2-5; the D gene is possibly TRBD2 (7 bases). Trimming stripped 3 bases from V and 5 bases from J, with 22 bases between. Germline CDR1 is MGHDK and CDR2 is SYGVNS. The length of the CDR3 is 17 residues. CDR3 sequence: CASSDLFRGADRETQYF. Written as DNA, the CDR3 is TGTGCCAGCAGTGACCTTTTCCGGGGGGCCGATCGGGAGACCCAGTACTTC.

The chain links TRBV5-1 to TRBJ2-1; possibly TRBD2 for D (5 bases). Per germline, CDR1 SGHRS and CDR2 YFSETQ. CDR3 length equals 13 residues. V gave up 8 bases and J gave up 8 bases, with 17 bases separating them. The CDR3, as DNA: TGCGCCAGTCGACTGACTAACATCGATGAGCAGTTCTTC. It codes for CASRLTNIDEQFF.

CDR3 sequence (DNA): TGTGCCAGCAGTGAATCCCCAGGGGCTTGGTCACCCCTCCACTTT. This translates into CASSESPGAWSPLHF. This chain links TRBV6-1 with TRBJ1-6, with D perhaps TRBD1 (6 bases). The CDR3 is 15 residues long. With 2 bases removed from V and 10 bases from J, the gap between germline ends came to 15 bases. Germline CDR1 MNHNS, CDR2 SASEGT.

About this clone: The identical CDR3 is also encoded by other nucleotide sequences in the sample. The rearrangement joins TRBV5-6 to TRBJ2-3; 10 nucleotides agree with TRBD2. With V trimmed by 1 base and J by 6 bases, 5 bases remained unmatched. Germline loops: CDR1 SGHDT, CDR2 YYEEEE. The CDR3 is made up of 15 amino acids. The CDR3 DNA follows: TGTGCCAGCAGCTTGACTAGCGGGGTCGGGGATACGCAGTATTTT. The encoded protein is CASSLTSGVGDTQYF.

This chain connects TRBV19 to TRBJ1-1; maybe TRBD1 (6 bases). This CDR3 comprises 14 residues. Germline CDR1 is LNHDA and CDR2 is SQIVND (reference sequence). V dropped 3 bases and J dropped 1 base, with 9 bases sitting between them. DNA for the CDR3: TGTGCCAGTAGTATGGGACACCCGAACACTGAAGCTTTCTTT. Protein sequence: CASSMGHPNTEAFF.

The CDR3 loop is CASSSKGTGVSEQYF. In nucleotides, the CDR3 is TGTGCCAGCAGCTCGAAGGGGACAGGGGTAAGCGAGCAGTACTTC. The chain couples TRBV6-5 to TRBJ2-7; the match to TRBD1 covers 10 bases. J gave up 6 bases and V 6 bases, and 11 bases lay outside the gene matches. CDR3 size: 15 residues. CDR1 is MNHEY, CDR2 SVGAGI, per germline.

This clone showed up many times. This sequence joins TRBV6-5 and TRBJ2-5; a weak D match, TRBD2 (5 bases). The germline V gene has CDR1 MNHEY and CDR2 SVGAGI. Trimming removed 7 bases at V and 5 bases at J, with 11 bases between. This CDR3 region has 12 residues. The CDR3 loop is CASNDPSETQYF. Written as DNA, the CDR3 is TGTGCCAGCAACGACCCTAGCGAGACCCAGTACTTC.

The chain has TRBV11-3 and TRBJ2-5; tentatively, D is TRBD1 (5 bases). Germline CDR1 reads SGHNT; CDR2 reads YENEEA. V was shortened by 5 bases and J by 2 bases, with 15 bases between the two germline ends. The CDR3 has 15 residues. CDR3 in DNA: TGTGCCAGCAGCCGCGGTGGGGCCAGGCAAGAGACCCAGTACTTC. Encoded protein: CASSRGGARQETQYF.

The genes are TRBV2 and TRBJ1-1, with a possible D match to TRBD1 (5 bases). Germline V CDR1 and CDR2: SNHLY, FYNNEI. Trimming took off 6 bases at V and 6 bases at J, with 17 bases between the two ends. The CDR3 runs 14 residues. For the CDR3, the DNA is TGTGCCAGCAGGGATCACAGGAGCTACCCTGAAGCTTTCTTT. Protein: CASRDHRSYPEAFF. Full variable domain (rest looked up from reference TRBV2 and TRBJ1-1): EPEVTQTPSHQVTQMGQEVILRCVPISNHLYFYWYRQILGQKVEFLVSFYNNEISEKSEIFDDQFSVERPDGSNFTLKIRSTKLEDSAMYFCASRDHRSYPEAFFGQGTRLTVV.